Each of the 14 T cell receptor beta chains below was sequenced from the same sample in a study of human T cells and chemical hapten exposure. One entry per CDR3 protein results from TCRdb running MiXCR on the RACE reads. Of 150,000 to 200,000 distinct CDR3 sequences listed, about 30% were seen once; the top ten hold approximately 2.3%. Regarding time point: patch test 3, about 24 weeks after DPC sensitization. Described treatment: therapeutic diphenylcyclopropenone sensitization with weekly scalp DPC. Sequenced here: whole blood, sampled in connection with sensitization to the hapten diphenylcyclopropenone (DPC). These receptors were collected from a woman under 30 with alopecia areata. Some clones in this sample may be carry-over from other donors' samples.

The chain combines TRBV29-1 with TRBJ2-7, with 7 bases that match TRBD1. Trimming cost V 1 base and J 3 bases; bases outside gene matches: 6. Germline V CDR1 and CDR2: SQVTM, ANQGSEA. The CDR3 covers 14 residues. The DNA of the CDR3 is TGCAGCGTTGAAGGGCCGGGACAGAACTACGAGCAGTACTTC. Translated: CSVEGPGQNYEQYF.

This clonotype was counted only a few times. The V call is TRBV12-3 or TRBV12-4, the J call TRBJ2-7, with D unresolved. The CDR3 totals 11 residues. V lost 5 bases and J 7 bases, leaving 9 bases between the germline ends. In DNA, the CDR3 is TGTGCCAGCAGTACCCTGGGGGAGCAGTACTTC. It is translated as CASSTLGEQYF.

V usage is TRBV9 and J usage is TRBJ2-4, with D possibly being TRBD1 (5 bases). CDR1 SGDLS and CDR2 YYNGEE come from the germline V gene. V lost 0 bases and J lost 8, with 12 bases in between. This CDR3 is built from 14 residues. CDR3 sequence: CASSVGLGRDIQYF. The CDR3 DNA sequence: TGTGCCAGCAGCGTAGGTCTGGGCAGGGACATTCAGTACTTC.

CDR3 region: CSARVAGGAYEQYF. The CDR3 bases are TGCAGTGCTAGAGTTGCGGGGGGTGCCTACGAGCAGTACTTC. V gene TRBV20-1 combines with J gene TRBJ2-7; TRBD2 matches 8 bases. Germline-derived CDR1 and CDR2 are DFQATT and SNEGSKA (reference sequence). Losses at the gene ends were 1 base for V and 2 bases for J; bases not matched to a gene: 4. The CDR3 runs 14 residues.

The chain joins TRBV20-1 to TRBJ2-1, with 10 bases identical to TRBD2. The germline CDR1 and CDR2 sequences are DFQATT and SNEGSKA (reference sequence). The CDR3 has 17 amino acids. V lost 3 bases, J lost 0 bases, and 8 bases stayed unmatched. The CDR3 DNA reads TGCAGTGCTAGCGCTAGCGGGGGCTTTAGCTCCTACAATGAGCAGTTCTTC. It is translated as CSASASGGFSSYNEQFF.

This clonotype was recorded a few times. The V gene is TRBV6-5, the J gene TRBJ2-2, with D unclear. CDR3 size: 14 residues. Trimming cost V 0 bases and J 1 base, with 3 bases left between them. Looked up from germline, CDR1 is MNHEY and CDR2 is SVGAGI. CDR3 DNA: TGTGCCAGCAGTTACTCAGGGAACACCGGGGAGCTGTTTTTT. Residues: CASSYSGNTGELFF.

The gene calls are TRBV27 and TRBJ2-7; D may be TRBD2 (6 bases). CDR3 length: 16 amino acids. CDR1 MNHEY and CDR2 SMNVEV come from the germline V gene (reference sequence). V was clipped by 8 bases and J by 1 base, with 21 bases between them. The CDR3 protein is CASSGSEAGTSYEQYF. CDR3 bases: TGTGCCAGCTCCGGCTCTGAGGCGGGGACTTCCTACGAGCAGTACTTC.

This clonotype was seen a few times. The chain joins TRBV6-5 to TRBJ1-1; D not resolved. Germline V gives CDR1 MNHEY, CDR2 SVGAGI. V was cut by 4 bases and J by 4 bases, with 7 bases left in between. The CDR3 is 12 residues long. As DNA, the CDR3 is TGTGCCAGCAGTTCTCGTTCCACTGAAGCTTTCTTT. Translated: CASSSRSTEAFF.

The CDR3 DNA reads as TGTGCCAGCAGTAGCAGCCGACTCTTTGAGCAGTACTTC. Protein: CASSSSRLFEQYF. The chain is built from TRBV2 and TRBJ2-7; D remains ambiguous. The V gene's germline CDR1 is SNHLY and CDR2 FYNNEI. CDR3 length equals 13 residues. Trimming removed 5 bases at V and 7 bases at J, with 15 bases between. The full variable domain, in which reference TRBV2 and TRBJ2-7 provide the parts outside the CDR3, is EPEVTQTPSHQVTQMGQEVILRCVPISNHLYFYWYRQILGQKVEFLVSFYNNEISEKSEIFDDQFSVERPDGSNFTLKIRSTKLEDSAMYFCASSSSRLFEQYFGPGTRLTVT.

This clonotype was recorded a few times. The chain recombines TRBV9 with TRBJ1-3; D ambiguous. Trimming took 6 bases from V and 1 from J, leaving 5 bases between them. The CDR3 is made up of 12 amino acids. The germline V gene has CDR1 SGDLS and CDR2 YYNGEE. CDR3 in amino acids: CASTASGNTIYF. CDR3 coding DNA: TGTGCCAGCACTGCATCTGGAAACACCATATATTTT. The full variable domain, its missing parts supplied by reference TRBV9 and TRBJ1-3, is DSGVTQTPKHLITATGQRVTLRCSPRSGDLSVYWYQQSLDQGLQFLIQYYNGEERAKGNILERFSAQQFPDLHSELNLSSLELGDSALYFCASTASGNTIYFGEGSWLTVV.

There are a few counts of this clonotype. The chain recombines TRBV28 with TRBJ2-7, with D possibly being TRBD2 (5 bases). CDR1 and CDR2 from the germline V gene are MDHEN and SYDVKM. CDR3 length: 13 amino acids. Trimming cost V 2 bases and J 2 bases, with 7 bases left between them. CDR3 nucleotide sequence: TGTGCCAGCAGTTTAGCACTAGCCTACGAGCAGTACTTC. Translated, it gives CASSLALAYEQYF.

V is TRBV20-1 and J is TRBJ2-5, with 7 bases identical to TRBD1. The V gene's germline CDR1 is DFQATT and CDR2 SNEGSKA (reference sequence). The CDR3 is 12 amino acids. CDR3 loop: CRSTGTAETQYF. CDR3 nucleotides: TGCAGGAGTACCGGGACAGCAGAGACCCAGTACTTC.

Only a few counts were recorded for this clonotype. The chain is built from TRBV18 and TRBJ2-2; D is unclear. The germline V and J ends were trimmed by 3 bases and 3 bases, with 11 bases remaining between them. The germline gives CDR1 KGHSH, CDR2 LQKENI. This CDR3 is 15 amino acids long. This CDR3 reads CASSPSGSHTGELFF. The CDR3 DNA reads TGTGCCAGCTCACCCTCCGGGTCCCACACCGGGGAGCTGTTTTTT.

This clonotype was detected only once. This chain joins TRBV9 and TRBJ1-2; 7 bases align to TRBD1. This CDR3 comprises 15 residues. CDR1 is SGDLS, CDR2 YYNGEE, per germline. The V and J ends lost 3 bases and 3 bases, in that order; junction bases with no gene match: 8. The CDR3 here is CASSAAGTAHYGYTF. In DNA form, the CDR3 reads TGTGCCAGCAGCGCGGCTGGGACAGCACACTATGGCTACACCTTC.